These 2 T cell receptor beta chains were sequenced from one sample in a study of regulatory T cells in long-lasting Graves disease. Time point in this sample: persistent/refractory GD, antithyroid drugs over 5 years with positive TRAb. PBMC-derived RNA was used for the TCR library. iRepertoire HTBI primers and Arm-PCR of CDR3 regions built TCR beta libraries. TCRdb re-called the multiplex PCR reads through MiXCR, storing one row per CDR3 protein. This sample has a few hundred thousand distinct CDR3 sequences, with over 20% found just once. This specimen consisted of peripheral blood mononuclear cells (PBMCs), obtained when the disease was refractory, from a patient treated with antithyroid drugs. Source of these receptors: a female donor with Graves disease.

This clonotype has at least ten counts. This sequence joins TRBV10-1 and TRBJ2-7, with a weak D call TRBD2 (5 bases). The germline gives CDR1 WNHNN, CDR2 SYGVQD (reference sequence). This CDR3 contains 15 residues. Trimming removed 4 bases at V and 1 base at J, with 14 bases between. This CDR3 reads CASSGGGSSSYEQYF. The CDR3 DNA reads TGCGCCAGCAGTGGTGGTGGGAGTTCATCCTACGAGCAGTACTTC.

This clonotype was observed a handful of times. The V and J genes are TRBV9 and TRBJ2-2; 9 bases line up with TRBD2. Germline lookup yields CDR1 SGDLS and CDR2 YYNGEE. This CDR3 is built from 18 residues. The ends lost 3 bases at V and 5 bases at J; junction bases unmatched: 14. CDR3 in DNA: TGTGCCAGCAGCGCCGGCGGAGCTAGCGGGATCGGGACCGGGGAGCTGTTTTTT. As protein: CASSAGGASGIGTGELFF. The complete variable domain, with remaining parts taken from reference TRBV9 and TRBJ2-2, reads DSGVTQTPKHLITATGQRVTLRCSPRSGDLSVYWYQQSLDQGLQFLIQYYNGEERAKGNILERFSAQQFPDLHSELNLSSLELGDSALYFCASSAGGASGIGTGELFFGEGSRLTVL.